This T cell receptor beta chain was sequenced in a study of regulatory T cells in long-lasting Graves disease. About the research overall: Persistent cases took antithyroid drugs over 5 years and stayed TSH receptor antibody positive.

In its sample, this clonotype was seen many times. Its antigen is not known. V trimming: 4 bases; J trimming: 3 bases; junction bases outside the gene matches: 5. The CDR3 has 15 amino acids. Germline CDR1 is SGHTA and CDR2 is FQGTGA. Investigators prepared the TCR beta libraries by applying iRepertoire HTBI primers and Arm-PCR of CDR3 regions. One entry per CDR3 protein, called by TCRdb with MiXCR from the multiplex PCR reads. The top ten clones hold around 15% of a sample with 400,000 to 500,000 distinct CDR3 sequences, around 23% of them seen once. The study, taken as a whole, reports: The number of shared public clonotypes was higher in persistent patients (under 3,000) than new patients (more than 850). Newly diagnosed disease favored TRBV20-1 and TRBJ2-1 over persistent disease.

The time point denotes: persistent/refractory GD, antithyroid drugs over 5 years with positive TRAb. Isolated PBMC RNA provided the starting material for the TCR library. An approximately 9-milliliter sample of peripheral blood was drawn into EDTA tubes. V and J are TRBV7-3 and TRBJ2-2; 7 bases line up with TRBD1. This clonotype originated in a female donor with Graves disease. The sample here was peripheral blood mononuclear cells (PBMCs), taken when the disease was refractory, from a patient treated with antithyroid drugs. This chain's CDR3 is CASSSRTGYTGELFF. Here the CDR3 DNA reads TGTGCCAGCAGCTCCCGGACAGGCTACACCGGGGAGCTGTTTTTT.